This T cell receptor beta chain was retrieved from a study of memory CD4+ T cells and cytomegalovirus serostatus. Study-level results: CD4+ memory repertoires contained about 40% of the roughly 160 reported CMV TCRbeta sequences. The CMV-associated TCR signature appears largely within the CD4+ memory repertoire.

This CDR3 is built from 13 residues. The V end lost 9 bases, the J end lost 0 bases, and 11 bases lay between the germline ends. Germline V lookup: CDR1 MNHNS, CDR2 SASEGT. The sort gate was single viable CD3+CD4+CD8-CD45RO+ cells for memory CD4+ T cells. Serum IgG to CMV pp150, pp28, p38 and p52 defined serostatus. To note about this clone: Its target is unknown.

Generated by immunoSEQ multiplex PCR, the TCRdb table keeps only in-frame clones and is missing some. The data show just under 40,000 clones, 60% to 85% seen once. This clonotype was obtained from an adult in good health and CMV-seronegative. Sequencing was carried out using memory CD4+ T cells from blood. This sequence joins TRBV6-1 and TRBJ1-2; a weak D match, TRBD1 (6 bases). CDR3 bases: TGTGCCAGTACAGGGTCGGCTAACTATGGCTACACCTTC. Its translation is CASTGSANYGYTF.